This TCR beta chain was obtained from a study of Ad26.COV2.S vaccination and SARS-CoV-2 variants. Clones were sequenced by immunoSEQ multiplex PCR, and TCRdb holds only the in-frame ones, with some missing. This table holds roughly 460,000 clones, roughly nine tenths found once. Treatment indicated: 15 to 20 received Ad26.COV2.S at low or high dose, single or two shots; several received placebo; per-sample allocation not given. Specimen acquisition occurred on day 63 following the initial vaccine or placebo injection. The vaccine delivered Wuhan-strain SARS-CoV-2 spike through an Ad26 vector. Trimming removed 5 bases from V and 3 bases from J; junction bases left unmatched: 6. This CDR3 spans 15 amino acids. CDR1 SGHTA and CDR2 FQGNSA come from the germline V gene.

This specimen consisted of peripheral blood, obtained in a trial of Ad26.COV2.S vaccine versus placebo. The chain links TRBV7-2 to TRBJ2-1; 8 bases line up with TRBD2. The clonotype was recovered from a person between 18 and 60 years old who received the Ad26.COV2.S COVID-19 vaccine or a placebo. DNA of the CDR3: TGTGCCAGCAGCCCATCGGGGGGGAACTACAATGAGCAGTTCTTC. Protein product: CASSPSGGNYNEQFF.